The next 26 T cell receptor beta chains were all read from a single sample in a study of shared clonotypes between healthy human individuals. Cells designated naive CD8 were CD45RO-negative and were positively selected for CCR7, with terminally differentiated effector memory CD45RA+ cells excluded. Sequencing used immunoSEQ multiplex PCR; TCRdb keeps in-frame clones, though not all of them. Here the sample spans about 870,000 clones, about 91% being singletons. Material for sequencing was naive CD8+ T cells sorted from blood. Source of these receptors: a man younger than 45 in good health.

V and J are TRBV2 and TRBJ2-1, with D unresolved. The germline gives CDR1 SNHLY, CDR2 FYNNEI. The CDR3 is 10 amino acids. V was clipped by 9 bases and J by 7 bases, with 7 bases between them. The CDR3: CASLKNEQFF. The CDR3 DNA follows: TGTGCCAGTCTTAAAAATGAGCAGTTCTTC.

In its sample, this clone ranks as medium-sized. The chain employs TRBV27 and TRBJ2-7; TRBD2 aligns across 10 bases. Germline values: CDR1 MNHEY, CDR2 SMNVEV (reference sequence). The V gene end was trimmed by 8 bases and the J gene end by 4 bases; junction bases not matched to a gene: 8. The CDR3 totals 14 residues. The CDR3 is CASGTSGMSYEQYF. For the CDR3, the DNA is TGTGCCAGCGGAACTAGCGGGATGTCTTACGAGCAGTACTTC.

This sequence joins TRBV29-1 and TRBJ2-1, with a tentative D call TRBD2 (5 bases). The germline V and J ends were trimmed by 4 bases and 0 bases, with 13 bases remaining between them. Germline CDR1 is SQVTM and CDR2 is ANQGSEA. This CDR3 is 15 amino acids long. CDR3 DNA sequence: TGCAGCGTTGGTCGAGCGGAGAGCTCCTACAATGAGCAGTTCTTC. The encoded protein is CSVGRAESSYNEQFF.

The CDR3 coding sequence is TGTGCCAGTAGTATACACAGGGTAAGCAATCAGCCCCAGCATTTT. Its protein product is CASSIHRVSNQPQHF. This rearrangement joins TRBV19 to TRBJ1-5, with D possibly being TRBD1 (6 bases). V lost 2 bases, J lost 1 base, and 9 bases lay in between. CDR1 is LNHDA, CDR2 SQIVND, per germline (reference sequence). The CDR3 is 15 amino acids.

CDR3 DNA: TGTGCCAGCAGCGTAATAAGTTTCGATGAGCAGTTCTTC. The encoded protein is CASSVISFDEQFF. V gene TRBV9 combines with J gene TRBJ2-1, with no clear D. Germline V gene data show CDR1 as SGDLS and CDR2 as YYNGEE. This CDR3 comprises 13 residues. The V end lost 1 base, the J end lost 8 bases, and 10 bases lay between the germline ends. The variable domain in full, completed from reference TRBV9 and TRBJ2-1, reads DSGVTQTPKHLITATGQRVTLRCSPRSGDLSVYWYQQSLDQGLQFLIQYYNGEERAKGNILERFSAQQFPDLHSELNLSSLELGDSALYFCASSVISFDEQFFGPGTRLTVL.

The chain carries TRBV29-1 and TRBJ1-1; unclear D gene. The V gene lost 4 bases and the J gene lost 4 bases, with 10 bases spanning the gap. The CDR3 spans 12 residues. Germline CDR1 reads SQVTM; CDR2 reads ANQGSEA. The CDR3 DNA reads TGCAGCGTTGCAAGTGGGAGCACTGAAGCTTTCTTT. This codes for CSVASGSTEAFF.

This chain links TRBV7-9 with TRBJ2-1, with 7 bases lining up with TRBD2. This CDR3 has 15 residues. CDR1 is SEHNR and CDR2 is FQNEAQ in the germline V gene (reference sequence). J lost 5 bases, V lost 2 bases, and 6 bases had no gene match. CDR3 sequence: CASSLPGGGHNEQFF. The CDR3 bases are TGTGCCAGCAGCTTACCGGGAGGTGGCCACAATGAGCAGTTCTTC.

This clone was found once. This chain joins TRBV9 and TRBJ2-1; maybe TRBD2 (5 bases). CDR3 length equals 16 residues. The germline V gene encodes CDR1 SGDLS and CDR2 YYNGEE. Trimming stripped 2 bases from V and 0 bases from J, with 12 bases between. CDR3: CASSVSQRSSYNEQFF. DNA of the CDR3: TGTGCCAGCAGCGTGTCCCAGCGGAGCTCCTACAATGAGCAGTTCTTC.

The chain combines TRBV11-2 with TRBJ2-5, with D possibly matching TRBD2 (5 bases). Trimming removed 1 base from V and 5 bases from J, with 11 bases in between. The germline CDR1 and CDR2 sequences are SGHAT and FQNNGV. This CDR3 is built from 14 residues. As DNA, the CDR3 is TGTGCCAGCAGCTTAGTTAGGTGGAGGGAGACCCAGTACTTC. Its protein is CASSLVRWRETQYF. Full variable domain (missing parts from reference TRBV11-2 and TRBJ2-5): EAGVAQSPRYKIIEKRQSVAFWCNPISGHATLYWYQQILGQGPKLLIQFQNNGVVDDSQLPKDRFSAERLKGVDSTLKIQPAKLEDSAVYLCASSLVRWRETQYFGPGTRLLVL.

This chain uses TRBV6-5 with TRBJ2-1, with 8 bases matching TRBD2. The CDR3 has 15 amino acids. The ends lost 0 bases at V and 5 bases at J; junction bases unmatched: 3. The germline V gene has CDR1 MNHEY and CDR2 SVGAGI. The DNA for the CDR3 is TGTGCCAGCAGTTACTCCAGCGGGGGACACAATGAGCAGTTCTTC. Translated, it gives CASSYSSGGHNEQFF.

The rearrangement links TRBV9 to TRBJ1-3; D call uncertain. The V and J ends lost 2 bases and 0 bases respectively, with 15 bases between them. From germline, CDR1 is SGDLS and CDR2 YYNGEE. CDR3 length: 17 residues. The CDR3 sequence: CASSVFIGGSSGNTIYF. The CDR3 nucleotides read TGTGCCAGCAGCGTTTTTATTGGTGGGAGCTCTGGAAACACCATATATTTT.

The genes are TRBV4-1 and TRBJ2-2, with TRBD2 matching over 7 bases. The CDR3 has 16 residues. After removal of 7 bases from V and 2 bases from J, the junction contained 10 bases not matched to a gene. Germline CDR1 is MGHRA and CDR2 is YSYEKL. This CDR3 reads CASTTSLAANTGELFF. For the CDR3, the DNA is TGCGCCAGCACCACGAGCCTAGCGGCTAACACCGGGGAGCTGTTTTTT.

This rearrangement joins TRBV4-3 to TRBJ1-1, with TRBD1 as a possible D gene (5 bases). Trimming cost V 0 bases and J 1 base, with 9 bases left between them. The germline gives CDR1 LGHNA, CDR2 YSLEER. This CDR3 contains 15 residues. In nucleotides, the CDR3 is TGCGCCAGCAGCCAAGATAGAAGGGGGAACACTGAAGCTTTCTTT. Residues: CASSQDRRGNTEAFF.

The chain has TRBV14 and TRBJ2-1, with 10 bases lining up with TRBD2. The CDR3 is 17 amino acids. Trimming cost V 0 bases and J 5 bases; bases outside gene matches: 7. Looked up from germline, CDR1 is SGHDN and CDR2 is FVKESK. The CDR3 bases are TGTGCCAGCAGCCAAGACCATCTAGCGGGGGTAAACAATGAGCAGTTCTTC. Its translation is CASSQDHLAGVNNEQFF.

Here the CDR3 reads CSVKGGGEQYF. CDR3 DNA: TGCAGCGTGAAAGGGGGAGGGGAGCAGTACTTC. This chain links TRBV29-1 with TRBJ2-7, with D possibly TRBD2 on 7 matching bases. CDR3 size: 11 residues. Per the germline V gene, CDR1 is SQVTM and CDR2 is ANQGSEA. V was shortened by 6 bases and J by 7 bases, with 13 bases between the two germline ends.

The chain joins TRBV11-3 to TRBJ2-7; no reliable D call. There are 14 residues in the CDR3. V was shortened by 9 bases and J by 0 bases, with 15 bases between the two germline ends. CDR1 SGHNT and CDR2 YENEEA come from the germline V gene. The CDR3: CASSSAASSYEQYF. CDR3 bases: TGTGCCAGTTCTTCGGCAGCGAGCTCCTACGAGCAGTACTTC.

The CDR3 DNA follows: TGTGCCAGCAGTTATATGTCGGGGAGGAATGAGCAGTTCTTC. Its translation: CASSYMSGRNEQFF. The chain uses TRBV6-5 and TRBJ2-1, with D possibly TRBD2 on 6 matching bases. In germline, CDR1 is MNHEY, CDR2 SVGAGI. The CDR3 runs 14 residues. V dropped 3 bases and J dropped 7 bases, with 13 bases sitting between them.

This chain connects TRBV7-3 to TRBJ2-3; the D is unclear. The V end lost 5 bases, the J end lost 2 bases, and 14 bases lay between the germline ends. CDR3 size: 15 residues. Germline V gene sequence: CDR1 SGHTA, CDR2 FQGTGA. This CDR3 is CASSHSDPYTDTQYF. In DNA form, the CDR3 reads TGTGCCAGCAGCCATAGTGATCCCTACACAGATACGCAGTATTTT. Looking up the rest from reference TRBV7-3 and TRBJ2-3 gives the full variable domain: GAGVSQTPSNKVTEKGKYVELRCDPISGHTALYWYRQSLGQGPEFLIYFQGTGAADDSGLPNDRFFAVRPEGSVSTLKIQRTERGDSAVYLCASSHSDPYTDTQYFGPGTRLTVL.

This sequence joins TRBV5-6 and TRBJ1-5, with TRBD1 matching 7 bases. J lost 5 bases, V lost 4 bases, and 6 bases had no gene match. Germline V gene data show CDR1 as SGHDT and CDR2 as YYEEEE. CDR3 length: 14 residues. The chain's CDR3 is CASSTDRADQPQHF. The DNA of the CDR3 is TGTGCCAGCAGCACCGACAGGGCCGATCAGCCCCAGCATTTT.

This rearrangement joins TRBV28 to TRBJ2-1, with a tentative D call TRBD2 (5 bases). The V and J ends lost 7 bases and 12 bases respectively, with 10 bases between them. The CDR3 length is 10 residues. Germline V CDR1 and CDR2: MDHEN, SYDVKM. The CDR3 reads CASIRGGQFF. CDR3 nucleotides: TGTGCCAGCATACGCGGAGGGCAGTTCTTC.

The chain combines TRBV4-3 with TRBJ2-2; 9 bases match TRBD2. Trimming took 2 bases from V and 1 from J; bases not matched to a gene: 2. CDR1 is LGHNA, CDR2 YSLEER, per germline. This CDR3 spans 16 amino acids. The CDR3 loop reads CASSQLAGKNTGELFF. For the CDR3, the DNA is TGCGCCAGCAGCCAACTAGCGGGGAAGAACACCGGGGAGCTGTTTTTT.

V gene TRBV15 combines with J gene TRBJ2-3, with 10 bases that match TRBD2. Germline V gene lookup returns CDR1 LNHNV and CDR2 YYDKDF (reference sequence). The CDR3 is 17 amino acids. J gave up 9 bases and V 0 bases, and 12 bases lay outside the gene matches. The CDR3 spells CATSRDRLASGSHTQYF. Written as DNA, the CDR3 is TGTGCCACCAGCAGAGATAGGTTGGCTAGCGGGAGTCACACGCAGTATTTT.

The V gene is TRBV7-2, the J gene TRBJ2-3; 12 positions match TRBD2. The CDR3 contains 15 residues. V trimming: 6 bases; J trimming: 4 bases; junction bases outside the gene matches: 5. Looked up from germline, CDR1 is SGHTA and CDR2 is FQGNSA. The DNA of the CDR3 is TGTGCCAGCAGTACTAGCGGGAGGAACGCAGATACGCAGTATTTT. Its protein is CASSTSGRNADTQYF.

This sequence joins TRBV14 and TRBJ2-3, with D possibly being TRBD1 or TRBD2 (5 bases each). V lost 1 base and J 4 bases, leaving 18 bases between the germline ends. Germline CDR1 is SGHDN and CDR2 is FVKESK. CDR3 length: 17 residues. CDR3: CASSQVGGRTRADTQYF. The CDR3 DNA follows: TGTGCCAGCAGCCAAGTTGGAGGTCGGACACGGGCAGATACGCAGTATTTT. Complete variable domain (other parts from reference TRBV14 and TRBJ2-3): EAGVTQFPSHSVIEKGQTVTLRCDPISGHDNLYWYRRVMGKEIKFLLHFVKESKQDESGMPNNRFLAERTGGTYSTLKVQPAELEDSGVYFCASSQVGGRTRADTQYFGPGTRLTVL.

The genes are TRBV10-1 and TRBJ2-7; 13 bases align to TRBD2. Per germline, CDR1 WNHNN and CDR2 SYGVQD (reference sequence). Losses at the gene ends were 4 bases for V and 2 bases for J; bases not matched to a gene: 2. This CDR3 comprises 15 residues. The CDR3 DNA is TGCGCCAGCAGTGCAGGACTAGCGGGAGCCTACGAGCAGTACTTC. This translates into CASSAGLAGAYEQYF.

The chain has TRBV27 and TRBJ2-2; the match to TRBD1 covers 9 bases. CDR3 length: 16 amino acids. Germline V CDR1 and CDR2: MNHEY, SMNVEV (reference sequence). The V and J ends lost 6 bases and 4 bases, in that order; junction bases with no gene match: 9. The CDR3 spells CASRLFGTGSTGELFF. The CDR3 bases are TGTGCCAGCAGACTATTCGGGACAGGGAGCACCGGGGAGCTGTTTTTT.